This T cell receptor (beta chain) came from a study of shared clonotypes between healthy human individuals. Study-level information: Donors, aged 18 to 49, were two women and three men. Study results and caveats: Apart from blood, nothing was sampled; tissue repertoires likely differ. Donor scarcity curtailed the genetic and exposure-history diversity represented herein.

Concerning this clone itself: Its specificity is unknown.

Germline V gene data show CDR1 as GTSNPN and CDR2 as SVGIG (reference sequence). The length of the CDR3 is 12 residues. The V end was cut by 2 bases, the J end by 5 bases, with 7 bases between. The assay was immunoSEQ multiplex PCR, and TCRdb's table has in-frame clones only and misses some. The sample holds some 500,000 clones, over 60% seen once. This TCR was recovered from a woman aged 35 to 49 in good health. Some clones in this sample may be carry-over from other donors' samples. V usage is TRBV30 and J usage is TRBJ2-1; D call uncertain. Sequencing was carried out using PBMCs. The CDR3 loop is CAWSLGNNEQFF. CDR3 coding DNA: TGTGCCTGGAGTTTGGGTAACAATGAGCAGTTCTTC.